This T cell receptor (beta chain) was found in a study of breast tumors, draining lymph nodes, adjacent tissues. Study-wide results and limits: Data fit most tumor T cells coming from lymph node, expanding in tumor.

The lymph nodes were axillary draining lymph nodes from breast cancer patients. Each CDR3 protein is one row after TCRdb ran MiXCR on the multiplex PCR reads. The data contain some 170,000 distinct CDR3 sequences, 33% of them singletons. Of note for this clonotype: The antigen is not known. A much more abundant neighbour one base away suggests this may be a read error.

The sequence was collected from a female donor with breast cancer. Some clones in this sample may be carry-over from other donors' samples. The sequencing sample was made of axillary lymph node tissue.

In DNA form, the CDR3 reads TGTGCCAGCAGCGCGAGGGTAGGGGGGGCCTATGAGCCGTTCTTC. Its protein is CASSARVGGAYEPFF. This chain joins TRBV9 and TRBJ2-1; D may be TRBD2 (7 bases). From germline, CDR1 is SGDLS and CDR2 YYNGEE. The CDR3 runs to 15 residues.